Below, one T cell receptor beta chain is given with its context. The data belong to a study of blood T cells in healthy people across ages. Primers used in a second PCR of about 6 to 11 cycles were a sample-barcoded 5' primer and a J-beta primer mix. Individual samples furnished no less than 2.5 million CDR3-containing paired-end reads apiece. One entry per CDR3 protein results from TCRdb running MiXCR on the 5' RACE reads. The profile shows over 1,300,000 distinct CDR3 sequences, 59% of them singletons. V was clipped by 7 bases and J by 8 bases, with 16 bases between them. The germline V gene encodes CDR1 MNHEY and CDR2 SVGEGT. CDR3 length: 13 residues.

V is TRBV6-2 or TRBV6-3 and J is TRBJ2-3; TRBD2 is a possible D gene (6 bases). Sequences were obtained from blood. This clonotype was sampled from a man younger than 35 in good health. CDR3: CASTELASGTQYF. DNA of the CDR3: TGTGCCAGCACCGAACTAGCCTCCGGTACGCAGTATTTT.